These T cell receptor beta chains were read from a single sample in a study of T cells in Graves' hyperthyroidism and ophthalmopathy. TCRdb used MiXCR to reprocess the multiplex PCR reads, holding one entry per CDR3 protein. The profile shows about 350,000 distinct CDR3 sequences, approximately 15% of them singletons. Sequenced material: blood. These receptors were obtained from a woman in her twenties or thirties with Graves' hyperthyroidism. CDR3s include the opening cysteine and the closing phenylalanine or tryptophan. A D gene is named only where the DNA matches it firmly. Clone size is not always given. Where it is, it says once, few, many or a class for expanded clones.

CDR3nt	CDR3aa	abundance	d_gene	len	v_gene	j_gene
TGTGCCAGCAGCCAAGGTTCGGGGGTGGAGACCCAGTACTTC	CASSQGSGVETQYF	many	-	14	TRBV3-1	TRBJ2-5
TGTGCCAGCAGTTTATCTGTCCGCCGGGGGTTGGGTAATGAAAAACTGTTTTTT	CASSLSVRRGLGNEKLFF	-	-	18	TRBV27	TRBJ1-4
TGCAGTGCTAGAGATCCGGCAGGCTCTACTGAAGCTTTCTTT	CSARDPAGSTEAFF	-	-	14	TRBV20-1	TRBJ1-1
TGTGCCAGCAGCCAAGCGAGGGCGGCCGGCGGGGAGCTGTTTTTT	CASSQARAAGGELFF	-	-	15	TRBV4-2	TRBJ2-2
TGTGCCAGCAGTTTCGGACTAGCGGGAGGGCCCAGCTCCTACAATGAGCAGTTCTTC	CASSFGLAGGPSSYNEQFF	few	TRBD2	19	TRBV5-6	TRBJ2-1
TGTGCCAGCAGCCGGGACGGCGGGAATCAGCCCCAGCATTTT	CASSRDGGNQPQHF	-	-	14	TRBV7-9	TRBJ1-5
TGTGCCAGCAGTTTCAACCCGCCCCCCGAGGACACCATATATTTT	CASSFNPPPEDTIYF	many	-	15	TRBV28	TRBJ1-3
TGTGCCAGCAGCTTAGAGGGTCAGACTAATGAAAAACTGTTTTTT	CASSLEGQTNEKLFF	many	-	15	TRBV7-2	TRBJ1-4
TGTGCCAGCAGCGATCCGGGACAGGGGTATCAGCCCCAGCATTTT	CASSDPGQGYQPQHF	many	TRBD1	15	TRBV6-2/TRBV6-3	TRBJ1-5
TGCAGTGCTACAAGGACAGGGGTTGAAAAACTGTTTTTT	CSATRTGVEKLFF	-	TRBD1	13	TRBV20-1	TRBJ1-4
TGCAGTGCTAGAGCGTTAGCTAGCACAGATACGCAGTATTTT	CSARALASTDTQYF	many	-	14	TRBV20-1	TRBJ2-3
TGCGCCAGCAGTGAGAACAGGGTCGAGACCCAGTACTTC	CASSENRVETQYF	-	-	13	TRBV10-1	TRBJ2-5
TGTGCCAGCAGTTACGTGGCAGGCAATCAGCCCCAGCATTTT	CASSYVAGNQPQHF	-	-	14	TRBV6-6	TRBJ1-5
TGTGCCAGCAGTTCCACCCGTTTAGCGGCACTGAACAATGAGCAGTTCTTC	CASSSTRLAALNNEQFF	many	-	17	TRBV27	TRBJ2-1
TGTGCCAGCAGCCTCCGACTAGCGGGTCTCCAAGAGACCCAGTACTTC	CASSLRLAGLQETQYF	-	TRBD2	16	TRBV7-6	TRBJ2-5
TGTGCCAGCAGTTCTGGAGGGCGGACGCAGTTCTTC	CASSSGGRTQFF	-	-	12	TRBV6-1	TRBJ2-1
TGCAGTGTTGGCCCCCCCGAGCAGTACTTC	CSVGPPEQYF	many	-	10	TRBV20-1	TRBJ2-7
TGTGCCAGCCTCTCTTCACTAGCGGGTATCTACAATGAGCAGCTCTTC	CASLSSLAGIYNEQLF	few	TRBD2	16	TRBV28	TRBJ2-1
TGTGCCAGCAGTAGGGCTAGCGGTCCCGGCACAGATACGCAGTATTTT	CASSRASGPGTDTQYF	many	TRBD2	16	TRBV27	TRBJ2-3
TGTGCCAGCAGCGCGACAGGGGGCGAAGCTTTCTTT	CASSATGGEAFF	-	TRBD1	12	TRBV9	TRBJ1-1
TGTGCCAGTATCTATGGAAGTGAGCAGTTCTTC	CASIYGSEQFF	-	-	11	TRBV19	TRBJ2-1
TGCGCCAGCAGTGAGGGGGGACTGGGGCAAGAGACCCAGTACTTC	CASSEGGLGQETQYF	many	-	15	TRBV10-1	TRBJ2-5
TGTGCCAGCAACCTACAGGGGGGAGGCCGGGATGAGCAGTTCTTC	CASNLQGGGRDEQFF	many	TRBD1	15	TRBV7-2	TRBJ2-1
TGTGCCTGGGTCCGGGACAGGCCCTACGAGCAGTACTTC	CAWVRDRPYEQYF	-	TRBD1	13	TRBV30	TRBJ2-7
TGTGCCAGCAGTTACTCCGGGGGCGCCGGGGACGAGCAGTACTTC	CASSYSGGAGDEQYF	many	-	15	TRBV6-6	TRBJ2-7
TGTGCCAGCTGGCTCGGGGCGGGGGCCTACGAGCAGTACTTC	CASWLGAGAYEQYF	many	TRBD2	14	TRBV7-2	TRBJ2-7
TGCAGTGCAAGCGACAGGAATGAAAAACTGTTTTTT	CSASDRNEKLFF	-	-	12	TRBV20-1	TRBJ1-4
TGCGCCAGCAGCTTGATGGGACTAGGTAACACAGATACGCAGTATTTT	CASSLMGLGNTDTQYF	few	TRBD2	16	TRBV5-1	TRBJ2-3
TGCAGCGCAGGGTCTGGAAACACCATATATTTT	CSAGSGNTIYF	many	-	11	TRBV20-1	TRBJ1-3
TGTGCCAGCAGATATAGCAATCAGCCCCAGCATTTT	CASRYSNQPQHF	many	-	12	TRBV12-3/TRBV12-4	TRBJ1-5
TGTGCCAGCGGTTCTACCAACGGGGAGCTGTTTTTT	CASGSTNGELFF	many	-	12	TRBV7-9	TRBJ2-2
TGTGCCAGCAGTTCGCAACAGGGTCCGGGAGATACGCAGTATTTT	CASSSQQGPGDTQYF	few	-	15	TRBV28	TRBJ2-3
TGTGCCAGCAGCGGGGACGGTTTTAGCAATCAGCCCCAGCATTTT	CASSGDGFSNQPQHF	-	-	15	TRBV9	TRBJ1-5
TGTGCCAGCAGCTTAGACCAGAACTACGAGCAGTACTTC	CASSLDQNYEQYF	few	-	13	TRBV7-8	TRBJ2-7
TGCGCCAGCAGCCGGGACAGTCCATCCTACAATGAGCAGTTCTTC	CASSRDSPSYNEQFF	many	TRBD1	15	TRBV5-1	TRBJ2-1
TGTGCCAGCAGCTTTGGGGCAGGAGGAGGGGAAGGCTACACCTTC	CASSFGAGGGEGYTF	many	-	15	TRBV11-2	TRBJ1-2
TGTGCCAGTTCACCCCCCCGCCAGAACACTGAAGCTTTCTTT	CASSPPRQNTEAFF	many	-	14	TRBV12-3/TRBV12-4	TRBJ1-1
TGTGCCAGCCTCGGTCAGGGGGGTGGTGAGCAGTTCTTC	CASLGQGGGEQFF	many	-	13	TRBV2	TRBJ2-1
TGTGCTAGTGCCTTGGGGGACGCGCAGTTCTTC	CASALGDAQFF	many	-	11	TRBV12-5	TRBJ2-1
TGTGCCAGTAGTAGCGGGGATGTCTTGGCCAAAAACATTCAGTACTTC	CASSSGDVLAKNIQYF	few	-	16	TRBV19	TRBJ2-4
TGTGCCAGCAAGGCAGGGGCTAACACCGGGGAGCTGTTTTTT	CASKAGANTGELFF	many	-	14	TRBV2	TRBJ2-2
TGCGCCAGCAGTCTAGCCGTACGGCCCACAGATACGCAGTATTTT	CASSLAVRPTDTQYF	-	-	15	TRBV10-2	TRBJ2-3
TGTGCCAGCGCGGGGGTGGGCGAGCAGTACTTC	CASAGVGEQYF	few	TRBD2	11	TRBV9	TRBJ2-7
TGTGCCAGCAGTTTAACGACCGGGGGAGGGTGCGAGCAGTACTTC	CASSLTTGGGCEQYF	many	TRBD2	15	TRBV28	TRBJ2-7
TGTGCCAGCAGCCAAGGAGGAGCGGAAAGTTACAATGAGCAGTTCTTC	CASSQGGAESYNEQFF	-	-	16	TRBV3-1	TRBJ2-1
TGCGCCAGCAGCTTGGTACAGGGGAGGGAAGCTTTCTTT	CASSLVQGREAFF	few	TRBD1	13	TRBV5-1	TRBJ1-1
TGTGCCAGCAGCCCGGACATCCTGGGGGACACTGAAGCTTTCTTT	CASSPDILGDTEAFF	many	-	15	TRBV3-1	TRBJ1-1
TGTGCCAGCAGCGGGGTAGGTCAGCCCCAGCATTTT	CASSGVGQPQHF	many	-	12	TRBV6-1	TRBJ1-5
TGTGCCAGCAGTACCTCCGGGACAGGGGGCACGTACGAGCAGTACTTC	CASSTSGTGGTYEQYF	many	TRBD1	16	TRBV28	TRBJ2-7
TGTGCCAGCAGTTACTCGTGGAACAATCAGCCCCAGCATTTT	CASSYSWNNQPQHF	few	-	14	TRBV6-5	TRBJ1-5
TGTGCCAGCATGCAGGGAAACACCATATATTTT	CASMQGNTIYF	few	-	11	TRBV6-1	TRBJ1-3
TGTGCCACCGCAGATTCGGGCGGCAGTTTTAACCAAGAGACCCAGTACTTC	CATADSGGSFNQETQYF	many	-	17	TRBV24-1	TRBJ2-5